The subject of this entry is one TCR beta chain. The sample is drawn from a study of blood T cell repertoires in COVID-19. For the study at large: Acute-phase and convalescent COVID-19 samples originated in the United States, Italy and Spain.

Sequencing used immunoSEQ multiplex PCR; TCRdb keeps in-frame clones, though not all of them. Of around 210,000 clones listed, over 75% were seen once; the top ten hold over 15%. Germline lookup yields CDR1 LGHNA and CDR2 YSLEER. The CDR3 runs to 15 residues. Trimming left V 1 base short and J 7 bases short, with 11 bases between. Sequencing was performed on peripheral blood. V gene TRBV4-3 combines with J gene TRBJ1-6; D gene uncertain. The clonotype originates from a man between 45 and 60 years old with COVID-19, enrolled during active disease. The CDR3: CASSQGLQSNSPLHF. The DNA of the CDR3 is TGCGCCAGCAGCCAAGGCCTCCAGTCCAATTCACCCCTCCACTTT.